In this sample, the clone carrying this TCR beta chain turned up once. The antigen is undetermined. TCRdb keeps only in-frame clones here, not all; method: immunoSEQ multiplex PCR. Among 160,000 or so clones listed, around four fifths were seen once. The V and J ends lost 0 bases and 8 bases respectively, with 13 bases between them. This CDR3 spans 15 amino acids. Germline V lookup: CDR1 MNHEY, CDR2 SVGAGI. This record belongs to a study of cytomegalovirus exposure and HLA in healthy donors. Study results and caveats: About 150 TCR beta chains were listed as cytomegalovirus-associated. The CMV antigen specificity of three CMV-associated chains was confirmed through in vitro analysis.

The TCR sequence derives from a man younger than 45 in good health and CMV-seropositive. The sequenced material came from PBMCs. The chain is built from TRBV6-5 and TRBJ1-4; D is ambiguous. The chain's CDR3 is CASSYSGINKEKLFF. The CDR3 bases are TGTGCCAGCAGTTACTCCGGGATAAATAAGGAAAAACTGTTTTTT.